This TCR beta chain was obtained from a study of cytomegalovirus exposure and HLA in healthy donors. Findings and limits, study-wide: The study found most TCR sequences rare, yet found some public TCRs in many donors. The presence/absence work took it that sequencing depth was about the same across donors.

Of note for this clone: Its antigen is as yet unknown.

The study ran its PCR with 60 Vbeta and 13 Jbeta primers. Sequencing was performed with immunoSEQ multiplex PCR; in TCRdb, only in-frame clones are kept and a portion is missing. This specimen shows around 70,000 clones; the ten leading clones hold over 1.5%. Trimming cost V 2 bases and J 2 bases, with 5 bases left between them. Germline CDR1 MNHNY, CDR2 SVGAGI (reference sequence). This CDR3 is 13 amino acids long. Sequenced input: PBMCs. This receptor was taken from a woman aged 25 to 39 in good health and CMV-seronegative. The gene calls are TRBV6-6 and TRBJ2-3, with D hard to call. CDR3 sequence (DNA): TGTGCCAGCAGTTACCGAGACACAGATACGCAGTATTTT. Amino acids: CASSYRDTDTQYF.